These 23 T cell receptor beta chains were all obtained from the same sample, sequenced in a study of post-analysis software for immune sequencing data (dated by TCRdb to between 2014 and 2017). Study-wide findings and limitations: Patients showed significantly higher frequencies than controls for about 5 TRBV segments, among them TRBV5-6, TRBV5-1 and TRBV20-1.

No antigen has been identified for these receptors. Library creation used PCR. TCRdb lists the instrument as Illumina HiSeq 2500. To reduce PCR and sequencing biases, unique molecular identifiers were built into the TCR beta cDNA libraries. The public reads were quality trimmed at Q25 with fastp and then assembled into clones with MiXCR by TCRdb, keeping productive beta chains. Each CDR3 protein appears once, grouped with its most common genes and DNA. This sample has hundreds of thousands of distinct CDR3 sequences in its table, and roughly two fifths of those were observed once. The ten top clones hold under 2% of the sample. Specimen: blood. Receptor source: a girl aged 5 to 17 with multiple sclerosis.

The gene calls are TRBV21-1 and TRBJ2-1; TRBD2 was called by the table and not checked on the DNA. TRBV21-1 is shown as a pseudogene. The CDR3 sequence is 18 residues long. In nucleotides, the CDR3 is TGTGCCAGCAGCGCCCTAAGTCAGCGGGAGGCCCTCTACAATGAGCAGTTCTTC. Its protein product is CASSALSQREALYNEQFF.

This clonotype was detected only a few times. The rearrangement joins TRBV13 to TRBJ2-4, with 14 bases that match TRBD2. CDR3 length equals 20 residues. CDR1 and CDR2 (germline): PRHDT, FYEKMQ (reference sequence). V trimming: 5 bases; J trimming: 2 bases; junction bases outside the gene matches: 14. The CDR3 DNA sequence: TGTGCCAGCAGCCGGGGGACTAGCGGGAGATTCGGTGGGTCCAAAAACATTCAGTACTTC. This sequence encodes CASSRGTSGRFGGSKNIQYF.

The V call is TRBV7-8, the J call TRBJ2-4; 14 bases fit TRBD2. Looked up from germline, CDR1 is SGHVS and CDR2 is FQNEAQ. Germline trimming cut 1 base from V and 1 base from J; bases unmatched to any gene: 9. This CDR3 is 20 amino acids long. The CDR3 DNA sequence: TGTGCCAGCAGCTTAGGGAGGGGGACTAGCGGGAGTTTTGCCAAAAACATTCAGTACTTC. Translation gives CASSLGRGTSGSFAKNIQYF.

CDR3 loop: CASSPGPYAGQGAYEQYF. The CDR3 DNA is TGTGCCAGCAGCCCCGGGCCCTACGCGGGACAGGGGGCCTACGAGCAGTACTTC. The chain uses TRBV12-3 or TRBV12-4 and TRBJ2-7; TRBD1 agrees at 11 bases. V dropped 6 bases and J dropped 2; count of bases not matched to a gene: 15. This CDR3 has 18 amino acids.

The V gene is TRBV6-5, the J gene TRBJ1-2; 7 bases match TRBD1. The CDR3 extends over 15 amino acids. Germline CDR1 and CDR2: MNHEY and SVGAGI. The ends lost 2 bases at V and 8 bases at J; junction bases unmatched: 11. CDR3 nucleotides: TGTGCCAGCAGTTACGCCAGCCAGGGGGTAGGGGGCTACACCTTC. It specifies CASSYASQGVGGYTF.

This clonotype was seen only a few times. The CDR3 region has the DNA TGCGCCAGCAGCCAAGATGTGGCGGGAGGGCCCGGAGATACGCAGTATTTT. It is translated as CASSQDVAGGPGDTQYF. The genes are TRBV4-1 and TRBJ2-3; 9 nucleotides align to TRBD2. Germline CDR1 reads MGHRA; CDR2 reads YSYEKL. V lost 0 bases and J lost 5; bases outside the gene matches: 9. CDR3 size: 17 residues.

This rearrangement joins TRBV20-1 to TRBJ1-4, with 7 positions matching TRBD1. This CDR3 region has 15 residues. Germline CDR1 reads DFQATT; CDR2 reads SNEGSKA (reference sequence). V shed 5 bases, J shed 10 bases, and the junction held 16 bases outside the gene matches. The DNA of the CDR3 is TGCAGTGCTGACCAACGCGGACAGGATAGGCGAAAACTGTTTTTT. This sequence encodes CSADQRGQDRRKLFF.

This chain links TRBV20-1 with TRBJ1-2; possibly TRBD1 for D (5 bases). This CDR3 is 15 amino acids long. Germline loops: CDR1 DFQATT, CDR2 SNEGSKA (reference sequence). Trimming shortened V by 0 bases and J by 3 bases, and 14 bases separated the two germline ends. Written as DNA, the CDR3 is TGCAGTGCTAGAGATCATCCAGGGACCCACTATGGCTACACCTTC. Translating gives CSARDHPGTHYGYTF.

The rearrangement uses TRBV6-5 and TRBJ2-3, with no clear D. CDR3 length equals 15 residues. The germline V gene encodes CDR1 MNHEY and CDR2 SVGAGI. V dropped 4 bases and J dropped 2 bases, with 13 bases sitting between them. CDR3 protein: CASSSQVQVTDTQYF. Here the CDR3 DNA reads TGTGCCAGCAGTTCCCAGGTCCAGGTCACAGATACGCAGTATTTT.

This clonotype was seen a handful of times. The chain combines TRBV6-5 with TRBJ2-7; 10 positions match TRBD2. This CDR3 spans 14 amino acids. CDR1 MNHEY and CDR2 SVGAGI come from the germline V gene. The J segment lost 2 bases and the V segment lost 7 bases, leaving 5 bases of the junction unmatched. The CDR3 loop reads CASTDSGRTYEQYF. The CDR3 region has the DNA TGTGCCAGCACCGATAGCGGGAGGACCTACGAGCAGTACTTC.

This clonotype has at least ten counts. The chain's CDR3 is CASSAYGSTDTQYF. The CDR3 bases are TGTGCCAGCAGCGCCTACGGGAGCACAGATACGCAGTATTTT. The chain employs TRBV7-3 and TRBJ2-3; no definite D call. Trimming took 5 bases from V and 0 from J, leaving 9 bases between them. Germline CDR1 and CDR2: SGHTA and FQGTGA. This CDR3 is built from 14 residues. Together with reference TRBV7-3 and TRBJ2-3, the CDR3 gives the full variable domain: GAGVSQTPSNKVTEKGKYVELRCDPISGHTALYWYRQSLGQGPEFLIYFQGTGAADDSGLPNDRFFAVRPEGSVSTLKIQRTERGDSAVYLCASSAYGSTDTQYFGPGTRLTVL.

As regards this clonotype: Compared with germline, one end of the junction differs, possibly owing to a read error. The genes are TRBV12-3 or TRBV12-4 and TRBJ2-3, with D perhaps being TRBD1 or TRBD2 (5 bases each). The CDR3 runs 16 residues. CDR3 coding DNA: TGTGCCAGCAGTTTACGGGGCGGGCCGAGCGCAGATACGCAATATTTT. Protein sequence: CASSLRGGPSADTQYF.

This chain connects TRBV12-3 or TRBV12-4 to TRBJ2-7, with D unresolved. The V and J ends lost 9 bases and 3 bases respectively, with 9 bases between them. This CDR3 is built from 11 residues. The CDR3 DNA sequence: TGTGCCAGATTACATTGCTACGAGCAGTACTTC. Translation gives CARLHCYEQYF.

The chain joins TRBV20-1 to TRBJ2-1; D is ambiguous. This CDR3 contains 10 residues. Trimming removed 5 bases from V and 8 bases from J, with 7 bases in between. Per germline, CDR1 DFQATT and CDR2 SNEGSKA (reference sequence). The CDR3 nucleotides read TGCAGTGCTCCGAAGGATGAGCAGTTCTTC. It codes for CSAPKDEQFF.

Only a few counts were recorded for this clonotype. The chain joins TRBV4-1 to TRBJ1-2; perhaps TRBD1 as D (5 bases). The CDR3 has 15 amino acids. Germline CDR1 and CDR2: MGHRA and YSYEKL. Trimming cost V 0 bases and J 1 base, with 9 bases left between them. The CDR3, as DNA: TGCGCCAGCAGCCAAGAAGTCGGGGGTAACTATGGCTACACCTTC. It encodes CASSQEVGGNYGYTF.

The rearrangement links TRBV12-3 or TRBV12-4 to TRBJ1-1; TRBD1 agrees at 8 bases. Germline trimming cut 4 bases from V and 9 bases from J; bases unmatched to any gene: 10. The CDR3 contains 14 residues. CDR3 loop: CASSSMKGTGKAFF. The CDR3 DNA reads TGTGCCAGCAGTTCCATGAAGGGGACAGGTAAAGCTTTCTTT.

The rearrangement links TRBV11-2 to TRBJ2-3; TRBD2 aligns across 14 bases. V trimming: 5 bases; J trimming: 5 bases; junction bases outside the gene matches: 3. This CDR3 is 15 amino acids long. CDR1 is SGHAT, CDR2 FQNNGV, per germline. The CDR3 reads CASSPGLAGVDTQYF. The CDR3, as DNA: TGTGCCAGCAGCCCGGGACTAGCGGGGGTAGATACGCAGTATTTT.

The chain couples TRBV29-1 to TRBJ2-1; D perhaps matches TRBD2 (6 bases). In germline, CDR1 is SQVTM, CDR2 ANQGSEA. The CDR3 has 16 residues. V lost 4 bases, J lost 1 base, and 17 bases lay in between. In nucleotides, the CDR3 is TGCAGCGTTGGCCGAGCCGGGGGAAGGTCCTACAATGAGCAGTTCTTC. Its protein product is CSVGRAGGRSYNEQFF.

This clonotype turned up a few times. The chain carries TRBV5-1 and TRBJ2-7; tentatively, D is TRBD1 (6 bases). CDR1 and CDR2 from the germline V gene are SGHRS and YFSETQ. Trimming took off 5 bases at V and 7 bases at J, with 16 bases between the two ends. This CDR3 has 13 amino acids. The chain's CDR3 is CASRGAAVEEQYF. The DNA for the CDR3 is TGCGCCAGCAGGGGGGCAGCAGTAGAAGAGCAGTACTTC.

The rearrangement uses TRBV20-1 and TRBJ2-7; possible D gene TRBD1, 6 bases. The CDR3 spans 13 residues. The V gene lost 3 bases and the J gene lost 4 bases, with 13 bases spanning the gap. Germline V gene data show CDR1 as DFQATT and CDR2 as SNEGSKA (reference sequence). The CDR3 nucleotides are TGCAGTGCTAGTGTTTCAGGGGTTTACGAGCAGTACTTC. It specifies CSASVSGVYEQYF.

In this sample, this clonotype turned up a few times. The CDR3 is CASSLGILTSEQYF. CDR3 in DNA: TGTGCCAGCAGCTTGGGGATTCTGACAAGCGAGCAGTACTTC. This chain connects TRBV5-6 to TRBJ2-7; no reliable D call. The V gene lost 0 bases and the J gene lost 6 bases, with 13 bases spanning the gap. Germline loops: CDR1 SGHDT, CDR2 YYEEEE. The CDR3 has 14 residues.

This clonotype was found a few times. The gene calls are TRBV14 and TRBJ2-5, with a tentative D call TRBD2 (6 bases). The CDR3 extends over 19 amino acids. The germline V gene has CDR1 SGHDN and CDR2 FVKESK. V was shortened by 1 base and J by 11 bases, with 32 bases between the two germline ends. The CDR3 nucleotides are TGTGCCAGCAGCCAAGGACGATTCGGCGGGGTGAAACTTACGTGGGAGCAGTACTTC. Protein product: CASSQGRFGGVKLTWEQYF. The whole variable domain, remainder taken from reference TRBV14 and TRBJ2-5, is EAGVTQFPSHSVIEKGQTVTLRCDPISGHDNLYWYRRVMGKEIKFLLHFVKESKQDESGMPNNRFLAERTGGTYSTLKVQPAELEDSGVYFCASSQGRFGGVKLTWEQYFGPGTRLLVL.

The CDR3 loop is CASSYERGPWNEQFF. Written as DNA, the CDR3 is TGTGCCAGCAGCTATGAGCGGGGCCCGTGGAATGAGCAGTTCTTC. The chain joins TRBV7-6 to TRBJ2-1, with 7 bases that match TRBD2. V gave up 4 bases and J gave up 7 bases; unmatched junction bases: 10. The CDR3 has 15 residues. Germline assignment: CDR1 SGHVS and CDR2 FNYEAQ.